The 24 T cell receptor beta chains reported below all come from one sample, sequenced in a study of early T cells in non-severe SARS-CoV-2 infection. TCRdb used MiXCR to reprocess the 5' RACE reads, holding one entry per CDR3 protein. Of over 20,000 distinct CDR3 sequences in the sample, around 5% were seen once. The sequenced sample was whole blood. Receptor source: an adult who was a healthcare worker with PCR-confirmed SARS-CoV-2 infection or an uninfected control (not recorded which).

V and J are TRBV29-1 and TRBJ2-2; TRBD1 agrees at 7 bases. V was pared by 7 bases and J by 7 bases, with 6 bases of the junction left unmatched. This CDR3 is built from 12 residues. In germline, CDR1 is SQVTM, CDR2 ANQGSEA. CDR3 DNA: TGCAGCGGAACAGGGGAGAGCGGGGAGCTGTTTTTT. The encoded protein is CSGTGESGELFF.

Many counts were recorded for this clonotype. This chain uses TRBV11-2 with TRBJ2-2; D is uncertain. Trimming pared 5 bases from V and 1 base from J, leaving 5 bases between. CDR1 and CDR2 (germline): SGHAT, FQNNGV. CDR3 length: 13 residues. The CDR3 region is CASSPVNTGELFF. The CDR3 DNA reads TGTGCCAGCAGCCCAGTGAACACCGGGGAGCTGTTTTTT.

This clonotype was seen more than once but under ten times. The chain is built from TRBV12-3 or TRBV12-4 and TRBJ1-5; the match to TRBD1 covers 7 bases. The trim removed 2 bases at V and 4 bases at J, leaving 2 bases unmatched. This CDR3 region has 14 residues. The CDR3 DNA is TGTGCCAGCAGTTTAACAGGGGATAATCAGCCCCAGCATTTT. This codes for CASSLTGDNQPQHF.

The sample holds many counts of this clonotype. The chain couples TRBV6-1 to TRBJ2-7; a possible D gene is TRBD1 (7 bases). Germline CDR1 is MNHNS and CDR2 is SASEGT. CDR3 size: 15 residues. V gave up 3 bases and J gave up 3 bases, with 15 bases separating them. The DNA of the CDR3 is TGTGCCAGCAGTGAGGGAGGACAGGTTCTCTACGAGCAGTACTTC. This encodes CASSEGGQVLYEQYF.

The table lists this clonotype with a few counts. This chain uses TRBV5-1 with TRBJ1-6; tentatively, D is TRBD1 (5 bases). The CDR3 runs to 16 residues. V was cut by 3 bases and J by 8 bases, with 18 bases left in between. CDR1 and CDR2 from the germline V gene are SGHRS and YFSETQ. CDR3 amino acids: CASSSPLRDGDSPLHF. The CDR3 DNA is TGCGCCAGCAGCTCGCCCCTCCGGGACGGAGATTCACCCCTCCACTTT.

Many counts were recorded for this clonotype. The V and J genes are TRBV5-1 and TRBJ1-1; 7 nucleotides match TRBD1. CDR1 is SGHRS, CDR2 YFSETQ, per germline. The CDR3 sequence is 14 residues long. V was clipped by 3 bases and J by 2 bases; unmatched bases: 4. CDR3 nucleotide sequence: TGCGCCAGCAGCTACGGGACAGAAAACACTGAAGCTTTCTTT. Translation gives CASSYGTENTEAFF.

There are a few counts of this clonotype. V usage is TRBV29-1 and J usage is TRBJ2-2; 7 bases map to TRBD2. V trimming: 7 bases; J trimming: 3 bases; junction bases outside the gene matches: 8. The CDR3 is 14 amino acids. Germline assignment: CDR1 SQVTM and CDR2 ANQGSEA. CDR3 DNA: TGCAGCGCAGGGAGGACTAGAGACACCGGGGAGCTGTTTTTT. Residues: CSAGRTRDTGELFF.

This clonotype is medium-sized within its sample. This sequence joins TRBV4-3 and TRBJ1-1, with D possibly matching TRBD1 (6 bases). The V end lost 0 bases, the J end lost 3 bases, and 11 bases lay between the germline ends. CDR1 is LGHNA and CDR2 is YSLEER in the germline V gene. The CDR3 runs to 15 residues. The CDR3 protein is CASSQDWTADTEAFF. CDR3 in DNA: TGCGCCAGCAGCCAAGACTGGACAGCTGACACTGAAGCTTTCTTT.

This clonotype was observed at least ten times. The chain is built from TRBV3-1 and TRBJ2-7; 7 bases agree with TRBD2. J was trimmed by 5 bases and V by 7 bases; bases with no gene match: 8. The CDR3 extends over 13 amino acids. Germline CDR1 LGHDT, CDR2 YNNKEL (reference sequence). The CDR3 nucleotides read TGTGCCAGCAACTTTGCGGGAGAGAACGAGCAGTACTTC. This codes for CASNFAGENEQYF.

This clonotype was picked up many times. J is TRBJ2-7 and V is TRBV7-3, with 12 bases lining up with TRBD2. Trimming at V came to 1 base and at J to 5 bases, leaving 3 bases not matched to a gene. CDR1 is SGHTA and CDR2 is FQGTGA in the germline V gene. The CDR3 extends over 15 amino acids. The CDR3 DNA reads as TGTGCCAGCAGCTTAAACCCTAGCGGGAGGGACGAGCAGTACTTC. Translating it yields CASSLNPSGRDEQYF.

This CDR3 is CASTKSTGSTGELFF. For the CDR3, the DNA is TGTGCCAGCACCAAATCGACTGGGAGTACCGGGGAGCTGTTTTTT. This chain connects TRBV6-2 or TRBV6-3 to TRBJ2-2, with D perhaps matching TRBD2 (5 bases). Between the trimmed V and J ends, which lost 7 bases and 5 bases, there was a span of 17 bases. CDR1 is MNHEY and CDR2 is SVGEGT in the germline V gene. The CDR3 loop spans 15 amino acids.

This clonotype is judged medium-sized. The genes are TRBV30 and TRBJ1-6; D might be TRBD1 (5 bases). Trimming took off 2 bases at V and 7 bases at J, with 9 bases between the two ends. From germline, CDR1 is GTSNPN and CDR2 SVGIG (reference sequence). CDR3 length equals 13 residues. The CDR3 loop is CAWSKTVNSPLHF. CDR3 nucleotides: TGTGCCTGGAGTAAGACAGTGAATTCACCCCTCCACTTT.

This clonotype came up a few times. The chain links TRBV2 to TRBJ2-1; D gene unclear. The V end was cut by 7 bases, the J end by 0 bases, with 7 bases between. CDR1 is SNHLY, CDR2 FYNNEI, per germline. The CDR3 has 13 residues. CDR3 in amino acids: CASTSSSYNEQFF. CDR3 nucleotide sequence: TGTGCCAGCACATCAAGCTCCTACAATGAGCAGTTCTTC.

In this sample, this clonotype is medium-sized. The genes are TRBV10-1 and TRBJ1-1; D not resolved. The CDR3 is 17 amino acids. Trimming cost V 0 bases and J 5 bases, with 19 bases left between them. The germline CDR1 and CDR2 sequences are WNHNN and SYGVQD (reference sequence). CDR3 DNA sequence: TGCGCCAGCAGTGAGTCGCTATATCCTGCTGGGTTGACTGAAGCTTTCTTT. This sequence encodes CASSESLYPAGLTEAFF.

This clonotype has at least ten counts. The CDR3 reads CASSLELSRGAQYF. The CDR3 coding sequence is TGTGCCAGCAGCTTAGAACTGAGCCGGGGGGCCCAGTACTTC. The rearrangement uses TRBV7-9 and TRBJ2-5, with 7 positions matching TRBD2. Germline trimming cut 1 base from V and 9 bases from J; bases unmatched to any gene: 8. The germline V gene has CDR1 SEHNR and CDR2 FQNEAQ (reference sequence). CDR3 length: 14 amino acids. Full variable domain (remainder filled in from reference TRBV7-9 and TRBJ2-5): DTGVSQNPRHKITKRGQNVTFRCDPISEHNRLYWYRQTLGQGPEFLTYFQNEAQLEKSRLLSDRFSAERPKGSFSTLEIQRTEQGDSAMYLCASSLELSRGAQYFGPGTRLLVL.

The table lists this clonotype with many counts. The CDR3 region has the DNA TGCGCCAGCAGAATTTTGGATGGGGAGCTGTTTTTT. Translated, it gives CASRILDGELFF. The genes are TRBV5-1 and TRBJ2-2; D is unresolved. Trimming pared 5 bases from V and 8 bases from J, leaving 10 bases between. This CDR3 region has 12 residues. Germline values: CDR1 SGHRS, CDR2 YFSETQ.

Only a few counts were recorded for this clonotype. The genes are TRBV7-9 and TRBJ2-7; 10 bases are shared with TRBD1. This CDR3 is 16 amino acids long. J was trimmed by 0 bases and V by 0 bases; bases with no gene match: 2. Germline CDR1 is SEHNR and CDR2 is FQNEAQ (reference sequence). CDR3 DNA: TGTGCCAGCAGCTTAGCGACAGGGGGCCGCTCCTACGAGCAGTACTTC. This codes for CASSLATGGRSYEQYF.

The table lists this clonotype with many counts. The chain carries TRBV5-6 and TRBJ1-6; D unclear. Germline lookup yields CDR1 SGHDT and CDR2 YYEEEE. V was shortened by 1 base and J by 9 bases, with 14 bases between the two germline ends. The CDR3 totals 15 residues. CDR3 region: CASSLFLSESSPLHF. CDR3 nucleotides: TGTGCCAGCAGCTTGTTTCTTTCTGAGAGTTCACCCCTCCACTTT. Drawing the rest from reference TRBV5-6 and TRBJ1-6, the complete variable domain is DAGVTQSPTHLIKTRGQQVTLRCSPKSGHDTVSWYQQALGQGPQFIFQYYEEEERQRGNFPDRFSGHQFPNYSSELNVNALLLGDSALYLCASSLFLSESSPLHFGNGTRLTVT.

At least ten counts were recorded for this clonotype. The chain has TRBV5-8 and TRBJ1-1, with a weak D call TRBD1 (5 bases). The CDR3 covers 14 residues. CDR1 is SGHTS, CDR2 YDEGEE, per germline. Trimming pared 1 base from V and 4 bases from J, leaving 11 bases between. The DNA of the CDR3 is TGTGCCAGCAGCTTGTGGCAGGGAGGCACTGAAGCTTTCTTT. Protein sequence: CASSLWQGGTEAFF.

This clonotype appeared many times. This chain links TRBV29-1 with TRBJ1-1; 8 positions match TRBD1. V gave up 7 bases and J gave up 5 bases; unmatched junction bases: 6. CDR3 size: 12 residues. Germline lookup yields CDR1 SQVTM and CDR2 ANQGSEA. The CDR3 loop reads CSGDRQGTEAFF. DNA for the CDR3: TGCAGCGGGGACAGGCAGGGGACTGAAGCTTTCTTT.

The chain joins TRBV7-9 to TRBJ1-4, with D perhaps matching TRBD1 (6 bases). Germline lookup yields CDR1 SEHNR and CDR2 FQNEAQ (reference sequence). V lost 5 bases and J lost 7, with 14 bases in between. The CDR3 runs to 14 residues. The CDR3 sequence is CASSKGHSGEKLFF. CDR3 coding DNA: TGTGCCAGCAGCAAGGGACATTCAGGTGAAAAACTGTTTTTT. The variable domain in full, with the rest retrieved from reference TRBV7-9 and TRBJ1-4, is DTGVSQNPRHKITKRGQNVTFRCDPISEHNRLYWYRQTLGQGPEFLTYFQNEAQLEKSRLLSDRFSAERPKGSFSTLEIQRTEQGDSAMYLCASSKGHSGEKLFFGSGTQLSVL.

This clonotype showed up many times. This chain uses TRBV29-1 with TRBJ2-3, with 7 bases identical to TRBD1. The CDR3 spans 13 residues. The germline V gene encodes CDR1 SQVTM and CDR2 ANQGSEA. V was clipped by 6 bases and J by 1 base; unmatched bases: 4. The CDR3 loop is CSVDRAGTDTQYF. Here the CDR3 DNA reads TGCAGCGTAGACAGGGCGGGCACAGATACGCAGTATTTT.

This clonotype came up many times. The chain uses TRBV7-8 and TRBJ1-5; tentative D call: TRBD1 (5 bases). V lost 5 bases and J lost 2, with 22 bases in between. The CDR3 is made up of 18 amino acids. Germline-derived CDR1 and CDR2 are SGHVS and FQNEAQ. CDR3: CASSGPGLVDFGNQPQHF. DNA for the CDR3: TGTGCCAGCAGCGGGCCAGGGTTAGTAGACTTCGGCAATCAGCCCCAGCATTTT.

The J gene is TRBJ2-3, the V gene TRBV4-3, with 11 bases aligning to TRBD2. V lost 4 bases and J lost 3; bases outside the gene matches: 9. Germline CDR1 is LGHNA and CDR2 is YSLEER. The CDR3 extends over 17 amino acids. CDR3 bases: TGCGCCAGCAGCCCAACCCAACTAGCGGGGGCGACAGATACGCAGTATTTT. Translation gives CASSPTQLAGATDTQYF.